This T cell receptor (beta chain) was sequenced during a study of cytomegalovirus exposure and HLA in healthy donors. The study's findings and limits: Earlier analysis found most TCR beta V segments productive about 90% or about 30% of the time. TCR beta sequences reportedly predicted the HLA-A and HLA-B alleles of most subjects accurately. With further analysis later on, most CMV-associated TCR beta chains appeared HLA-restricted. It was reported that the classifier diagnosed cytomegalovirus status with high specificity and sensitivity in both the original and validation cohorts.

The table lists this clone with a few counts. What it recognizes is unknown. The PCR ran on 60 Vbeta and 13 Jbeta primers. The assay was immunoSEQ multiplex PCR, and TCRdb's table has in-frame clones only and misses some. The sample yields some 100,000 clones, around four fifths seen once. Trimming took 0 bases from V and 1 from J, leaving 13 bases between them. CDR1 and CDR2 (germline): MNHEY, SVGAGI. The CDR3 is 16 residues long. Sample: PBMCs. The TCR comes from a woman aged 45 to 65 in good health and CMV-seropositive. J is TRBJ2-7 and V is TRBV6-5; D might be TRBD1 (7 bases). The CDR3 sequence is CASSYSEGALSYEQYF. The CDR3 bases are TGTGCCAGCAGTTACTCGGAGGGGGCACTATCCTACGAGCAGTACTTC.